This TCR beta chain comes out of a study of identical twins. Whole-study findings and limits: Not following the same donors, the study drew its conclusions from cross-sectional statistical analysis.

TCRdb reanalysed the 5' RACE reads using MiXCR and keeps one entry per CDR3 protein. The sample has hundreds of thousands of distinct CDR3 sequences; 21% are singletons. Trimming removed 3 bases at V and 1 base at J, with 16 bases between. The length of the CDR3 is 17 residues. There are a few counts of this clonotype. Antigen unknown. The same specimen was also included in a second study, on T cells expressing NK-cell markers.

The chain links TRBV12-3 or TRBV12-4 to TRBJ2-4; possible D gene TRBD2, 6 bases. The sequenced sample was PBMCs. The clonotype originates from a woman aged 18-29 years in good health. The CDR3 bases are TGTGCCAGCAGTTTTCGGGGCGGGAACGTTGCCAAAAACATTCAGTACTTC. Its translation: CASSFRGGNVAKNIQYF.